The next 24 T cell receptor beta chains were all read from a single sample in a study of neurological immune-mediated disorders. MiXCR, run by TCRdb on the 5' RACE reads, gives a single entry per CDR3 protein. In the table there are roughly 80,000 distinct CDR3 sequences, roughly a sixth of which are singletons. Material: PBMCs. The receptor source for this set is a woman aged 40 to 50 in good health.

This clonotype was seen ten or more times. The chain links TRBV6-1 to TRBJ2-1; D perhaps matches TRBD2 (6 bases). The CDR3 spans 16 residues. Between the trimmed V and J ends, which lost 1 base and 9 bases, there was a span of 19 bases. Germline CDR1 reads MNHNS; CDR2 reads SASEGT. CDR3 protein: CASSEGFGDSGFEQFF. CDR3 coding DNA: TGTGCCAGCAGTGAAGGTTTCGGGGATAGCGGATTTGAGCAGTTCTTC.

This clonotype was recorded many times. The chain links TRBV7-2 to TRBJ2-1, with 7 bases identical to TRBD2. CDR1 and CDR2 from the germline V gene are SGHTA and FQGNSA. The junction had 12 bases not matched to a gene; V was cut back by 5 bases and J by 14 bases. CDR3 size: 13 residues. DNA for the CDR3: TGTGCCAGCAGCCCGGGACTGGGGAGCGGGAAGTTCTTC. Encoded protein: CASSPGLGSGKFF.

At least ten counts were recorded for this clonotype. The J gene is TRBJ1-6, the V gene TRBV2; 7 positions match TRBD1. Per the germline V gene, CDR1 is SNHLY and CDR2 is FYNNEI. The CDR3 loop spans 13 amino acids. The trim removed 8 bases at V and 7 bases at J, leaving 5 bases unmatched. The CDR3 region is CASYGTVNSPLHF. The CDR3 DNA reads as TGTGCCAGCTACGGGACAGTCAATTCACCCCTCCACTTT. The full variable domain, in which reference TRBV2 and TRBJ1-6 provide the parts outside the CDR3, is EPEVTQTPSHQVTQMGQEVILRCVPISNHLYFYWYRQILGQKVEFLVSFYNNEISEKSEIFDDQFSVERPDGSNFTLKIRSTKLEDSAMYFCASYGTVNSPLHFGNGTRLTVT.

Only a few counts were recorded for this clonotype. A much larger clone lies one base from this, so it may be a read error. The V gene is TRBV29-1, the J gene TRBJ2-1; D is perhaps TRBD1 or TRBD2 (6 bases each). The V gene's germline CDR1 is SQVTM and CDR2 ANQGSEA. The CDR3 spans 18 residues. V was clipped by 0 bases and J by 4 bases, with 22 bases between them. CDR3 amino acids: CSVEDIGGPSSPYNEQFF. Written as DNA, the CDR3 is TGCAGCGTTGAAGATATCGGGGGCCCCAGTTCACCATACAATGAGCAGTTCTTC.

This clonotype was counted ten times or more. The V and J genes are TRBV4-1 and TRBJ1-1; the D is unclear. The CDR3 contains 14 residues. Trimming stripped 1 base from V and 4 bases from J, with 10 bases between. CDR1 and CDR2 (germline): MGHRA, YSYEKL. This chain's CDR3 is CASSQVWRGTEAFF. CDR3 nucleotide sequence: TGCGCCAGCAGCCAAGTCTGGCGGGGCACTGAAGCTTTCTTT.

In regard to this clonotype: One junction end disagrees with the germline gene, perhaps due to a read error. The chain employs TRBV4-1 and TRBJ1-2; D perhaps matches TRBD1 (5 bases). Germline values: CDR1 MGHRA, CDR2 YSYEKL. The CDR3 length is 15 residues. The CDR3 coding sequence is TGCGCCAACAGCCAAGGTTGGGGGACTAACTATGGCTACACCTTC. It is translated as CANSQGWGTNYGYTF.

This clonotype was recorded many times. J is TRBJ2-7 and V is TRBV6-6, with D unclear. Trimming removed 4 bases at V and 2 bases at J, with 15 bases between. The CDR3 length is 15 residues. Germline CDR1 MNHNY, CDR2 SVGAGI (reference sequence). This CDR3 is CASSSPDYIPYEQYF. For the CDR3, the DNA is TGTGCCAGCAGTTCCCCAGATTACATCCCCTACGAGCAGTACTTC.

Many counts were recorded for this clonotype. The junction does not match germline at one end; this may be a read error. The chain has TRBV20-1 and TRBJ2-1; D unclear. The V gene's germline CDR1 is DFQATT and CDR2 SNEGSKA (reference sequence). This CDR3 contains 15 residues. The CDR3 reads CSARVSGRSSNEQFF. CDR3 sequence (DNA): TGCAGTGCTAGAGTATCGGGTAGATCCTCCAATGAGCAGTTCTTC.

This clonotype was recorded many times. The chain couples TRBV20-1 to TRBJ1-1, with D possibly TRBD1 on 5 matching bases. Germline values: CDR1 DFQATT, CDR2 SNEGSKA (reference sequence). The CDR3 spans 14 residues. Deletions cut 6 bases from V and 4 bases from J, with 18 bases between. This chain's CDR3 is CSAMHGGETTEAFF. The DNA of the CDR3 is TGCAGTGCCATGCACGGGGGTGAGACCACTGAAGCTTTCTTT.

This clonotype was counted only a few times. This chain links TRBV5-6 with TRBJ2-3; D tentatively fits TRBD1 or TRBD2 (6 bases each). The V end lost 4 bases, the J end lost 3 bases, and 18 bases lay between the germline ends. From germline, CDR1 is SGHDT and CDR2 YYEEEE. CDR3 size: 16 residues. The chain's CDR3 is CASSTADRGLTDTQYF. The CDR3 coding sequence is TGTGCCAGCAGCACCGCGGATCGGGGGCTTACAGATACGCAGTATTTT.

This clonotype showed up many times. The V gene is TRBV7-8, the J gene TRBJ2-1, with 8 nucleotides matching TRBD1. V was pared by 3 bases and J by 10 bases, with 5 bases of the junction left unmatched. This CDR3 has 13 residues. The germline CDR1 and CDR2 sequences are SGHVS and FQNEAQ. The CDR3 region has the DNA TGTGCCAGCAGCTTGGACAGGGTATGGGAGCAGTTCTTC. It codes for CASSLDRVWEQFF.

At least ten counts were recorded for this clonotype. The chain links TRBV7-2 to TRBJ1-6; TRBD1 aligns across 7 bases. CDR1 is SGHTA and CDR2 is FQGNSA in the germline V gene. This CDR3 contains 15 residues. V gave up 5 bases and J gave up 5 bases; unmatched junction bases: 6. CDR3 loop: CASSPRGQNNSPLHF. The CDR3 DNA is TGTGCCAGCAGCCCCCGGGGACAGAATAATTCACCCCTCCACTTT.

In regard to this clonotype: This may come from a read error, since a much larger clone is one base off. J is TRBJ1-5 and V is TRBV20-1, with 7 bases that match TRBD1. The CDR3 runs 15 residues. V shed 5 bases and J 4 bases; nucleotides not matched to a gene: 11. Germline V gene lookup returns CDR1 DFQATT and CDR2 SNEGSKA (reference sequence). The CDR3 nucleotides are TGCAGTGCTTCTGGACAGGACTCTTTGAATCAGCCCCAGCATTTT. Translated: CSASGQDSLNQPQHF.

This clonotype was picked up many times. The chain carries TRBV28 and TRBJ2-1, with 14 positions matching TRBD2. CDR3 size: 16 residues. From germline, CDR1 is MDHEN and CDR2 SYDVKM. The junction had 8 bases not matched to a gene; V was cut back by 6 bases and J by 7 bases. CDR3 coding DNA: TGTGCCAGCAGCCCAGGACTAGCGGGGGGAATGAATGAGCAGTTCTTC. This sequence encodes CASSPGLAGGMNEQFF.

This clonotype was detected many times. The chain employs TRBV29-1 and TRBJ1-1, with unresolved D. The CDR3 contains 13 residues. CDR1 and CDR2 from the germline V gene are SQVTM and ANQGSEA. V dropped 3 bases and J dropped 3 bases, with 11 bases sitting between them. The CDR3 coding sequence is TGCAGCGTTGACCGGGGAGGGTACACTGAAGCTTTCTTT. Translating it yields CSVDRGGYTEAFF. The full variable domain, rest sourced from reference TRBV29-1 and TRBJ1-1, is SAVISQKPSRDICQRGTSLTIQCQVDSQVTMMFWYRQQPGQSLTLIATANQGSEATYESGFVIDKFPISRPNLTFSTLTVSNMSPEDSSIYLCSVDRGGYTEAFFGQGTRLTVV.

This CDR3 reads CAWTWPYHTDTQYF. CDR3 nucleotide sequence: TGTGCCTGGACTTGGCCTTACCACACAGATACGCAGTATTTT. The chain has TRBV30 and TRBJ2-3; no clear D. This CDR3 is built from 14 residues. The V gene's germline CDR1 is GTSNPN and CDR2 SVGIG (reference sequence). The ends were cut back, 4 bases at V and 2 bases at J, with 13 bases in the middle.

This clonotype was observed many times. The chain carries TRBV29-1 and TRBJ1-2; D is unresolved. In germline, CDR1 is SQVTM, CDR2 ANQGSEA. The V end was cut by 4 bases, the J end by 6 bases, with 18 bases between. This CDR3 has 14 amino acids. The CDR3 DNA follows: TGCAGCGTTGTAGACGGGGAGGCCTTCGATGGCTACACCTTC. It encodes CSVVDGEAFDGYTF.

This clonotype was seen at least ten times. This chain uses TRBV5-1 with TRBJ2-1, with 8 bases fitting TRBD2. Germline V gene sequence: CDR1 SGHRS, CDR2 YFSETQ. Trimming took 4 bases from V and 3 from J; bases not matched to a gene: 3. The CDR3 contains 14 residues. CDR3 DNA: TGCGCCAGCAGCCATAGCGGGGTCTACAATGAGCAGTTCTTC. This encodes CASSHSGVYNEQFF.

This clonotype was seen at least ten times. The V and J genes are TRBV4-3 and TRBJ1-6; TRBD1 is a possible D gene (5 bases). Trimming removed 1 base at V and 7 bases at J, with 5 bases between. The germline CDR1 and CDR2 sequences are LGHNA and YSLEER. This CDR3 is 13 amino acids long. CDR3 DNA: TGCGCCAGCAGCCAAGCAGGGAATTCACCCCTCCACTTT. Translating it yields CASSQAGNSPLHF.

This clonotype was observed at least ten times. The rearrangement joins TRBV5-1 to TRBJ2-1, with TRBD2 as a possible D gene (6 bases). V was trimmed by 0 bases and J by 3 bases, leaving 10 bases between them. Germline lookup yields CDR1 SGHRS and CDR2 YFSETQ. The CDR3 covers 15 residues. The CDR3 DNA follows: TGCGCCAGCAGCTTGGCGGGGGTCATCTACAATGAGCAGTTCTTC. It specifies CASSLAGVIYNEQFF.

This clonotype was counted ten times or more. This rearrangement joins TRBV6-2 or TRBV6-3 to TRBJ2-4; 7 nucleotides line up with TRBD2. Germline assignment: CDR1 MNHEY and CDR2 SVGEGT. The CDR3 sequence is 17 residues long. Trimming cost V 0 bases and J 4 bases; bases outside gene matches: 9. The CDR3 nucleotides are TGTGCCAGCAGTTACTCGCGGGAGAGCCCCCTAAAAAACATTCAGTACTTC. Protein sequence: CASSYSRESPLKNIQYF.

This clonotype was seen at least ten times. The chain links TRBV5-1 to TRBJ1-2; D possibly corresponds to TRBD1 (5 bases). V lost 5 bases, J lost 8 bases, and 19 bases lay in between. The CDR3 has 14 residues. From germline, CDR1 is SGHRS and CDR2 YFSETQ. The CDR3 here is CASRAFGGEGGYTF. In DNA, the CDR3 is TGCGCCAGCAGGGCTTTTGGGGGAGAAGGAGGCTACACCTTC.

In its sample, this clonotype was seen many times. V gene TRBV27 combines with J gene TRBJ2-2; D ambiguous. This CDR3 is 13 amino acids long. V was clipped by 5 bases and J by 5 bases, with 9 bases between them. In germline, CDR1 is MNHEY, CDR2 SMNVEV (reference sequence). CDR3 coding DNA: TGTGCCAGCAGTCCTACCAGGACCGGGGAGCTGTTTTTT. It encodes CASSPTRTGELFF.

This clonotype was seen at least ten times. The rearrangement joins TRBV6-6 to TRBJ1-2, with 7 bases identical to TRBD1. V lost 7 bases, J lost 6 bases, and 8 bases stayed unmatched. CDR3 size: 13 residues. Looked up from germline, CDR1 is MNHNY and CDR2 is SVGAGI (reference sequence). CDR3 protein: CASKGAGGNGYTF. CDR3 in DNA: TGTGCCAGCAAGGGGGCAGGAGGGAATGGCTACACCTTC.